These T cell receptor beta chains were read from a single sample in a study of CD8 T cells in Susac syndrome. One entry per CDR3 protein results from TCRdb running MiXCR on the immunoSEQ multiplex PCR reads. The sample has about 150,000 distinct CDR3 sequences; 85% to 95% are singletons. Sequencing was carried out using CD4+ T cells from PBMCs. All receptors derive from a human donor with Susac syndrome. The conserved cysteine and the conserved F or W are not part of the CDR3 here.

TRBJ2-4	TRBV20-1	SAAGLAKNIQY
TRBJ1-5	TRBV19	ASSTSGGSNQPQH
TRBJ2-3	TRBV5-4	ASSLSGWITDTQY
TRBJ2-4	TRBV6-5	ASSYGAGGAAKNIQY
TRBJ2-6	TRBV27	ASSLGLTSGANVLT
TRBJ2-5	TRBV9	ASSVDTEETQY
TRBJ2-5	TRBV14	ASSQRTGGKETQY
TRBJ1-5	TRBV25-1	ASRGDRANQPQH
TRBJ2-5	TRBV6-5	ASSYSEGRKTQY
TRBJ2-1	TRBV4-2	ASESRTSEQF
TRBJ1-1	TRBV14	ASFDREDTEAF
TRBJ2-4	TRBV12-3/TRBV12-4	ASSFRGRLAKNIQY
TRBJ2-3	TRBV12-3/TRBV12-4	ASSFLVTDTQY
TRBJ1-1	TRBV15	ATSRPASLNTEAF
TRBJ2-4	TRBV18	ASSPGQGKNIQY
TRBJ2-2	TRBV20-1	SARDNQENTGELF
TRBJ1-5	TRBV4-1	ASSQGVQGGRQPQH
TRBJ1-2	TRBV3-1	ASSHASEYGYT
TRBJ2-3	TRBV9	ASSLGRPTDTQY
TRBJ2-7	TRBV24-1	ATSEGPGSYEQY
TRBJ1-6	TRBV5-4	ASSWAPGTGGSPLH
TRBJ1-5	TRBV14	ASSYSKDQPQH
TRBJ2-3	TRBV7-2	ASSSRQGWDTQY
TRBJ1-6	TRBV6-5	ASSFGGGQGSPLH
TRBJ2-3	TRBV9	ASSVLATDTQY
TRBJ1-1	TRBV4-2	ASSQGQGVGTEAF
TRBJ1-6	TRBV29-1	SVEEGQAFWRLSPLH
TRBJ2-7	TRBV6-6	ASSRDYPYEQY
TRBJ2-5	TRBV25-1	ASSEFANQETQY
TRBJ2-5	TRBV20-1	SARRGTQETQY
TRBJ2-1	TRBV29-1	SVGTLSYNEQF
TRBJ1-1	TRBV2	ASIQSSEAF
TRBJ2-3	TRBV4-2	ASSQSPTDTQY
TRBJ2-1	TRBV10-3	AISGLGAGYNEQF
TRBJ2-2	TRBV4-3	ASSQAGGTTGELF
TRBJ2-4	TRBV6-6	AGGTGSIQY
TRBJ2-7	TRBV29-1	SVTPGQGFEQY
TRBJ2-5	TRBV20-1	SAGPGQGVETQY
TRBJ2-3	TRBV12-3/TRBV12-4	ASGQVTDTQY
TRBJ2-3	TRBV5-5	ASSLGLAKYTDTQY
TRBJ2-7	TRBV4-2	ASSLTSGGGYEQY
TRBJ2-5	TRBV2	ASTWAVQETQY
TRBJ2-7	TRBV6-5	ASSYPGQTYEQY
TRBJ2-7	TRBV29-1	SVALDTGLREQY
TRBJ2-7	TRBV14	ASSHLTGTGNYEQY
TRBJ2-3	TRBV4-1	ASSGSRGPTDTQY
TRBJ1-1	TRBV7-9	ASSKGRFENTEAF
TRBJ1-5	TRBV12-3/TRBV12-4	ASSFGAGGVNGNQPQH